This T cell receptor beta chain was profiled in a study of T cell clonality in common variable immunodeficiency. General study results and limits: T cell subpopulation sequencing would be needed to explain CVID clonality. Fewer TCRbeta clones were shared among CVID subjects than controls.

CDR3 length: 14 amino acids. Losses at the gene ends were 6 bases for V and 5 bases for J; bases not matched to a gene: 7. CDR1 and CDR2 from the germline V gene are MRHNA and SNTAGT. This clone was recorded at least ten times. Its antigen is undetermined. The sequenced fragment ends 3 residues before the CDR3 boundary, so the rest is inferred from the germline J gene. Libraries were prepared by immunoSEQ multiplex PCR; TCRdb keeps only in-frame clonotypes and omits some of them. Reported are about 31,000 clones, none seen only once; the ten largest carry roughly 4%. Material: peripheral blood mononuclear cells. This sequence was found in a person aged 18 to 75 in good health. V is TRBV6-4 and J is TRBJ2-1, with 7 bases matching TRBD2. The CDR3 bases that were read are TGTGCCAGCAGCCTTCTAGCGGAGAACAATGAG. Amino acids: CASSLLAENNE. The CDR3 reads in full as CASSLLAENNEQFF.